A selection of T cell receptor beta chains follows, all from one sample in a study of T-cell memory formation after mild COVID-19. Via MiXCR, TCRdb re-called the 5' RACE reads, giving one row per CDR3 protein. This sample has tens of thousands of distinct CDR3 sequences; 11% to 15% occur once, and the top ten carry 30% to 35%. Sequences were obtained from PBMCs or a T cell subset sorted from them (not recorded which). These receptors originate from an adult woman who had mild COVID-19 (a few samples of this study predate the infection). Cell type and time point are not known. CDR3s include the opening cysteine and the closing phenylalanine or tryptophan. D genes are given only for firm matches. Size values are once, few and many counts, or a class for expanded clones, and some rows have none.

V gene: TRBV5-1
clone size: few
D gene: TRBD1
J gene: TRBJ2-7
CDR3 DNA: TGCGCCAGCAGCTTTGGGACAGGGTACGAGCAGTACTTC
CDR3 protein: CASSFGTGYEQYF

V gene: TRBV12-3/TRBV12-4
clone size: -
D gene: -
J gene: TRBJ1-1
CDR3 DNA: TGTGCCAGCAGTTTAGGGACCGCGGTTGAAGCTTTCTTT
CDR3 protein: CASSLGTAVEAFF

V gene: TRBV5-1
clone size: -
D gene: -
J gene: TRBJ2-5
CDR3 DNA: TGCGCCAGCGTACCTTGGGGAGACCAAGAGACCCAGTACTTC
CDR3 protein: CASVPWGDQETQYF

V gene: TRBV29-1
clone size: few
D gene: -
J gene: TRBJ1-2
CDR3 DNA: TGCAGCGTTTCGGCGGAGTCCCACTTGGGCTACACCTTC
CDR3 protein: CSVSAESHLGYTF

V gene: TRBV4-3
clone size: -
D gene: -
J gene: TRBJ2-1
CDR3 DNA: TGCGCCAGCAGTCCTAAACTGGACCCCTTTCCCAATGAGCAGTTCTTC
CDR3 protein: CASSPKLDPFPNEQFF

V gene: TRBV11-1
clone size: few
D gene: -
J gene: TRBJ2-7
CDR3 DNA: TGTGCCAGCAGCTTTGGGCAGCAATCCTACGAGCAGTACTTC
CDR3 protein: CASSFGQQSYEQYF

V gene: TRBV5-1
clone size: medium-sized
D gene: TRBD2
J gene: TRBJ2-1
CDR3 DNA: TGCGCCAGCAGCTTGGCCCTAGCGGGGGAGGTTTACAATGAGCAGTTCTTC
CDR3 protein: CASSLALAGEVYNEQFF

V gene: TRBV7-2
clone size: -
D gene: TRBD1
J gene: TRBJ2-4
CDR3 DNA: TGTGCCAGCAGCTTCCCGGGACAGGAAAACATTCAGTACTTC
CDR3 protein: CASSFPGQENIQYF

V gene: TRBV11-2
clone size: -
D gene: -
J gene: TRBJ1-1
CDR3 DNA: TGTGCCAGCAGCTCAACCCTAACTGAAGCTTTCTTT
CDR3 protein: CASSSTLTEAFF

V gene: TRBV7-8
clone size: -
D gene: TRBD2
J gene: TRBJ2-1
CDR3 DNA: TGTGCCAGCAGCTCAAAAAATGGACTAGCGGTATATGAGCAGTTCTTC
CDR3 protein: CASSSKNGLAVYEQFF

V gene: TRBV5-6
clone size: -
D gene: TRBD1
J gene: TRBJ2-5
CDR3 DNA: TGTGCCAGCAGCACACCCGGGACAGGCGAGACCCAGTACTTC
CDR3 protein: CASSTPGTGETQYF

V gene: TRBV7-9
clone size: -
D gene: TRBD1
J gene: TRBJ1-6
CDR3 DNA: TGTGCCAGCAGCTTCAGGACAGGGCCGGTTCAATCACCCCTCCACTTT
CDR3 protein: CASSFRTGPVQSPLHF

V gene: TRBV5-1
clone size: many
D gene: TRBD1
J gene: TRBJ2-3
CDR3 DNA: TGCGCCAGCAGCGTCGGGACAGGTTACACAGATACGCAGTATTTT
CDR3 protein: CASSVGTGYTDTQYF

V gene: TRBV5-5
clone size: -
D gene: -
J gene: TRBJ2-1
CDR3 DNA: TGTGCCAGCAGCTCCTTCTACTCCTACAATGAGCAGTTCTTC
CDR3 protein: CASSSFYSYNEQFF

V gene: TRBV7-9
clone size: -
D gene: -
J gene: TRBJ2-1
CDR3 DNA: TGTGCCAGCAGCTACCCGGGTCGCCGGGTCGATGAGCAGTTCTTC
CDR3 protein: CASSYPGRRVDEQFF

V gene: TRBV10-2
clone size: -
D gene: -
J gene: TRBJ2-2
CDR3 DNA: TGCGCCAGCAGAAAGACAGACACCGGGGAGCTGTTTTTT
CDR3 protein: CASRKTDTGELFF

V gene: TRBV15
clone size: many
D gene: -
J gene: TRBJ2-1
CDR3 DNA: TGTGCCACCAGCAGTTACGGGGAATCCTACAATGAGCAGTTCTTC
CDR3 protein: CATSSYGESYNEQFF

V gene: TRBV7-2
clone size: -
D gene: -
J gene: TRBJ2-1
CDR3 DNA: TGTGCCAGCAGCCTCGGTGGTAATGGGCAGTTCTTC
CDR3 protein: CASSLGGNGQFF

V gene: TRBV29-1
clone size: few
D gene: -
J gene: TRBJ2-1
CDR3 DNA: TGCAGCGGGGAAGGGGAGGATGAGCAGTTCTTC
CDR3 protein: CSGEGEDEQFF

V gene: TRBV29-1
clone size: few
D gene: TRBD1
J gene: TRBJ2-4
CDR3 DNA: TGCAGCGCCCGAGTGCGGGACAGGCCTCTAGCCAAAAACATTCAGTACTTC
CDR3 protein: CSARVRDRPLAKNIQYF

V gene: TRBV12-3/TRBV12-4
clone size: -
D gene: -
J gene: TRBJ1-1
CDR3 DNA: TGTGCCAGCAGCCTCGGAGTCATGAACACTGAAGCTTTCTTT
CDR3 protein: CASSLGVMNTEAFF

V gene: TRBV5-1
clone size: -
D gene: -
J gene: TRBJ2-7
CDR3 DNA: TGCGCCAGCAGCTTTGAGACCCCTTTGCTTTACGAGCAGTACTTC
CDR3 protein: CASSFETPLLYEQYF

V gene: TRBV7-2
clone size: few
D gene: -
J gene: TRBJ2-7
CDR3 DNA: TGTGCCAGCAGCTCGGGACTTTTCTTATACGAGCAGTACTTC
CDR3 protein: CASSSGLFLYEQYF

V gene: TRBV24-1
clone size: few
D gene: -
J gene: TRBJ1-1
CDR3 DNA: TGTGCCACCAGTGATAATCATAACACTGAAGCTTTCTTT
CDR3 protein: CATSDNHNTEAFF

V gene: TRBV12-3/TRBV12-4
clone size: many
D gene: TRBD1
J gene: TRBJ1-1
CDR3 DNA: TGTGCCAGCAGTTCTCCGGACAGGGAAGGCACTGAAGCTTTCTTT
CDR3 protein: CASSSPDREGTEAFF

V gene: TRBV5-1
clone size: -
D gene: TRBD1
J gene: TRBJ2-7
CDR3 DNA: TGCGCCAGCAGCTTGTGGACAGGGACCTCCTACGAGCAGTACTTC
CDR3 protein: CASSLWTGTSYEQYF

V gene: TRBV30
clone size: few
D gene: -
J gene: TRBJ2-3
CDR3 DNA: TGTGCCTGGGGGCTAGACCTCCACACAGATACGCAGTATTTT
CDR3 protein: CAWGLDLHTDTQYF

V gene: TRBV20-1
clone size: few
D gene: TRBD1
J gene: TRBJ2-1
CDR3 DNA: TGCAGTGCTAGGGGTAACAGGGGACACTACAATGAGCAGTTCTTC
CDR3 protein: CSARGNRGHYNEQFF